Listed below are T cell receptor beta chains from one sample, sequenced in a study of blood T cell repertoires in COVID-19. The method was immunoSEQ multiplex PCR; TCRdb's version includes in-frame clones alone and lacks a portion of them. The sample carries roughly 260,000 clones, 85% to 90% recorded once. The sequenced sample was peripheral blood. These receptors all come from a woman aged 40 to 49 with acute or convalescent COVID-19. CDR3s include the opening cysteine and the closing phenylalanine or tryptophan. Each record gives: D gene, CDR3 length, J gene, V gene, clone size, CDR3 protein, CDR3 DNA. D genes are given only for firm matches. Clone sizes are given selectively: once, few, many, or a class where the clone is expanded.

. | 13 | TRBJ2-1 | TRBV9 | . | CASSEGLRGEQFF | TGTGCCAGCAGCGAGGGACTCCGTGGGGAGCAGTTCTTC
TRBD1 | 14 | TRBJ1-2 | TRBV19 | . | CASSTRTGSYGYTF | TGTGCCAGTAGTACGAGGACAGGAAGCTATGGCTACACCTTC
. | 14 | TRBJ2-1 | TRBV5-1 | . | CASAQTGGPMRQFF | TGCGCCAGCGCCCAAACCGGGGGGCCCATGAGACAGTTCTTC
. | 13 | TRBJ1-1 | TRBV18 | . | CASSPGEGTEAFF | TGTGCCAGCTCACCAGGGGAGGGAACTGAAGCTTTCTTT
TRBD1 | 13 | TRBJ1-3 | TRBV30 | . | CAWRDRPGNTIYF | TGTGCCTGGAGGGACAGGCCTGGAAACACCATATATTTT
TRBD1 | 15 | TRBJ1-2 | TRBV4-1 | . | CASSQGVRGASGYTF | TGCGCCAGCAGCCAAGGGGTCAGGGGGGCAAGTGGCTACACCTTC
. | 14 | TRBJ1-1 | TRBV5-8 | . | CASNHRDSYRGAFF | TGTGCCAGCAACCACCGGGACTCCTACCGAGGAGCTTTCTTT
TRBD1 | 15 | TRBJ2-3 | TRBV29-1 | . | CSVDPTGVGTDTQYF | TGCAGCGTTGACCCGACAGGGGTAGGCACAGATACGCAGTATTTT
TRBD1 | 14 | TRBJ1-5 | TRBV29-1 | . | CSVEGTGFGQPQHF | TGCAGCGTTGAGGGGACAGGGTTCGGTCAGCCCCAGCATTTT
TRBD1 | 16 | TRBJ1-1 | TRBV11-2 | . | CASSPRTGSLNTEAFF | TGTGCCAGCAGCCCACGGACAGGCTCCCTTAACACTGAAGCTTTCTTT
TRBD1 | 16 | TRBJ2-1 | TRBV30 | . | CAWSVPRTGGGDEQFF | TGTGCCTGGAGTGTACCCCGGACAGGGGGCGGGGATGAGCAGTTCTTC
. | 15 | TRBJ2-5 | TRBV5-1 | few | CASSLRGQVQETQYF | TGCGCCAGCAGCTTGCGAGGACAAGTGCAAGAGACCCAGTACTTC
. | 14 | TRBJ2-5 | TRBV10-2 | . | CASHSGGFLETQYF | TGCGCCAGTCACTCGGGGGGCTTTTTGGAGACCCAGTACTTC
. | 15 | TRBJ1-4 | TRBV15 | . | CATSRGGQANEKLFF | TGTGCCACCAGCAGAGGGGGGCAAGCTAATGAAAAACTGTTTTTT
. | 16 | TRBJ2-5 | TRBV4-1 | . | CASSQDLISGRETQYF | TGCGCCAGCAGCCAGGATCTGATTAGCGGACGTGAGACCCAGTACTTC
TRBD1 | 15 | TRBJ1-1 | TRBV12-5 | . | CASGLVPDRVTEAFF | TGTGCTAGTGGTTTGGTACCTGACAGGGTCACTGAAGCTTTCTTT
TRBD1 | 15 | TRBJ1-1 | TRBV2 | . | CASSEGDSLNTEAFF | TGTGCCAGCAGTGAAGGGGACAGTTTGAACACTGAAGCTTTCTTT
TRBD2 | 18 | TRBJ2-3 | TRBV19 | . | CASSTLGGGAGWGDTQYF | TGTGCCAGTAGTACCCTTGGCGGGGGGGCCGGTTGGGGAGATACGCAGTATTTT
. | 13 | TRBJ2-1 | TRBV6-5 | . | CASPGESYNEQFF | TGTGCCAGTCCGGGGGAATCCTACAATGAGCAGTTCTTC
TRBD1 | 15 | TRBJ1-1 | TRBV18 | . | CASSQRTGENTEAFF | TGTGCCAGCTCCCAACGGACAGGGGAAAACACTGAAGCTTTCTTT
TRBD1 | 13 | TRBJ1-2 | TRBV27 | . | CASGPGTGRGYTF | TGTGCCAGCGGTCCCGGGACAGGGAGAGGCTACACCTTC
. | 17 | TRBJ1-4 | TRBV7-2 | . | CASSLGAGGQVNEKLFF | TGTGCCAGCAGCTTAGGGGCGGGTGGGCAGGTGAATGAAAAACTGTTTTTT
. | 13 | TRBJ1-2 | TRBV7-9 | . | CASIPRAGYGYTF | TGTGCCAGCATCCCGAGAGCGGGGTATGGCTACACCTTC
. | 16 | TRBJ2-3 | TRBV5-1 | . | CASSLARGGNTDTQYF | TGCGCCAGCAGCTTGGCCCGCGGGGGCAACACAGATACGCAGTATTTT
TRBD1 | 15 | TRBJ1-2 | TRBV6-5 | . | CASSYSRQGNYGYTF | TGTGCCAGCAGTTACTCCCGACAGGGTAACTATGGCTACACCTTC
. | 17 | TRBJ1-2 | TRBV21-1 | once | CASTKGAAASPTRGYTF | TGTGCCAGCACAAAGGGGGCGGCAGCTAGCCCAACTCGGGGCTACACCTTC
TRBD1 | 13 | TRBJ1-2 | TRBV7-9 | . | CASSSGNRGSYTF | TGTGCCAGCAGCTCCGGTAACAGGGGTAGCTACACCTTC
. | 13 | TRBJ2-2 | TRBV6-1 | once | CASSEGGTGELFF | TGTGCCAGCAGTGAAGGAGGCACCGGGGAGCTGTTTTTT
. | 16 | TRBJ1-1 | TRBV2 | . | CASSEGVRGSNTEAFF | TGTGCCAGCAGTGAAGGAGTAAGAGGGTCTAACACTGAAGCTTTCTTT
. | 12 | TRBJ1-1 | TRBV12-3/TRBV12-4 | . | CASTSQGSEAFF | TGTGCCAGCACCTCACAGGGTTCTGAAGCTTTCTTT
TRBD2 | 16 | TRBJ2-5 | TRBV3-1/TRBV3-2 | . | CASSRGLAGGEETQYF | TGTGCCAGCAGCCGGGGACTAGCGGGGGGTGAAGAGACCCAGTACTTC
TRBD2 | 16 | TRBJ2-3 | TRBV7-3 | . | CASSPKAGASTDTQYF | TGTGCCAGCAGCCCGAAAGCGGGGGCGAGCACAGATACGCAGTATTTT
TRBD2 | 16 | TRBJ2-5 | TRBV5-1 | . | CASSLATSGAGETQYF | TGCGCCAGCAGCTTGGCGACTAGCGGAGCGGGGGAGACCCAGTACTTC
TRBD1 | 14 | TRBJ1-2 | TRBV19 | . | CASTGQGAYYGYTF | TGTGCCAGTACCGGACAGGGGGCTTACTATGGCTACACCTTC
TRBD1 | 16 | TRBJ2-3 | TRBV4-1 | . | CASSQDRGRATDTQYF | TGCGCCAGCAGCCAGGACAGGGGGCGGGCCACAGATACGCAGTATTTT
. | 15 | TRBJ2-3 | TRBV11-2 | . | CASSSPEFGTDTQYF | TGTGCCAGCAGCTCACCGGAGTTCGGCACAGATACGCAGTATTTT
. | 17 | TRBJ2-2 | TRBV5-1 | . | CASSLTGFGIPPGELFF | TGCGCCAGCAGCCTCACAGGGTTTGGGATTCCACCCGGGGAGCTGTTTTTT
TRBD1 | 15 | TRBJ2-2 | TRBV5-1 | . | CASSLRDRGTGELFF | TGCGCCAGCAGCTTGAGGGACAGGGGGACCGGGGAGCTGTTTTTT
. | 14 | TRBJ1-1 | TRBV10-3 | once | CAISDSTANTEAFF | TGTGCCATCAGTGACTCAACAGCGAACACTGAAGCTTTCTTT
. | 15 | TRBJ1-2 | TRBV7-2 | . | CASSSGQTVDYGYTF | TGTGCCAGCAGCTCTGGACAGACGGTGGACTATGGCTACACCTTC
TRBD1 | 11 | TRBJ1-2 | TRBV25-1 | few | CASRTGYGYTF | TGTGCCAGCAGGACAGGGTATGGCTACACCTTC
. | 13 | TRBJ1-1 | TRBV6-5 | . | CASSYMGHTEAFF | TGTGCCAGCAGTTACATGGGGCACACTGAAGCTTTCTTT
. | 15 | TRBJ1-2 | TRBV7-9 | . | CASNSPGDLPYGYTF | TGTGCCAGCAACTCTCCCGGGGACTTACCCTATGGCTACACCTTC
TRBD2 | 17 | TRBJ2-1 | TRBV5-1 | . | CASSLVSSGSSYNEQFF | TGCGCCAGCAGCTTGGTATCTAGCGGGAGCTCCTACAATGAGCAGTTCTTC
. | 15 | TRBJ1-1 | TRBV5-6 | . | CASSLDRARTTEAFF | TGTGCCAGCAGCTTGGACAGGGCAAGAACGACTGAAGCTTTCTTT
. | 14 | TRBJ1-4 | TRBV25-1 | . | CATCPDSLGEKLFF | TGTGCCACCTGCCCGGACAGTCTGGGTGAAAAACTGTTTTTT
. | 14 | TRBJ1-1 | TRBV5-1 | . | CASRPSPEHTEAFF | TGCGCCAGCAGACCGAGCCCCGAACACACTGAAGCTTTCTTT
. | 11 | TRBJ1-1 | TRBV30 | . | CAWSVREGAFF | TGTGCCTGGAGTGTACGGGAGGGAGCTTTCTTT
. | 15 | TRBJ1-3 | TRBV7-6 | . | CASSYGGSSGNTIYF | TGTGCCAGCAGCTATGGGGGGTCCTCTGGAAACACCATATATTTT
. | 14 | TRBJ2-3 | TRBV3-1/TRBV3-2 | . | CASSQDPGGDTQYF | TGTGCCAGCAGCCAAGATCCCGGCGGAGATACGCAGTATTTT
TRBD2 | 16 | TRBJ2-3 | TRBV5-4 | . | CASSSGRLVANALIKF | TGTGCCAGCAGTAGCGGGAGGTTGGTGGCGAACGCCTTAATAAAGTTT
. | 12 | TRBJ1-2 | TRBV19 | . | CASSMGRYGYTF | TGTGCCAGTAGTATGGGCAGATATGGCTACACCTTC
. | 15 | TRBJ2-2 | TRBV6-5 | . | CASSYEGANTGELFF | TGTGCCAGCAGTTACGAGGGGGCGAACACCGGGGAGCTGTTTTTT
TRBD2 | 15 | TRBJ2-2 | TRBV4-2 | . | CASSQPGLATGELFF | TGTGCCAGCAGCCAACCGGGACTAGCGACCGGGGAGCTGTTTTTT
TRBD2 | 16 | TRBJ2-2 | TRBV4-2 | . | CASSQDPPGLAGELFF | TGTGCCAGCAGCCAAGATCCTCCGGGACTAGCCGGGGAGCTGTTTTTT
. | 18 | TRBJ1-6 | TRBV11-2 | . | CASSLVGWGRSYNSPLHF | TGTGCCAGCAGCTTAGTCGGGTGGGGGCGTTCCTATAATTCACCCCTCCACTTT
. | 15 | TRBJ1-6 | TRBV3-1/TRBV3-2 | few | CASSQGHRNNSPLHF | TGTGCCAGCAGCCAAGGGCACAGAAATAATTCACCCCTCCACTTT
TRBD1 | 17 | TRBJ1-5 | TRBV5-1 | . | CASSPVPGQGERQPQHF | TGCGCCAGCAGCCCCGTCCCGGGACAGGGAGAGAGGCAGCCCCAGCATTTT
TRBD1 | 15 | TRBJ1-5 | TRBV15 | . | CATSRERGLHQPQHF | TGTGCCACCAGCAGAGAAAGGGGGCTCCATCAGCCCCAGCATTTT